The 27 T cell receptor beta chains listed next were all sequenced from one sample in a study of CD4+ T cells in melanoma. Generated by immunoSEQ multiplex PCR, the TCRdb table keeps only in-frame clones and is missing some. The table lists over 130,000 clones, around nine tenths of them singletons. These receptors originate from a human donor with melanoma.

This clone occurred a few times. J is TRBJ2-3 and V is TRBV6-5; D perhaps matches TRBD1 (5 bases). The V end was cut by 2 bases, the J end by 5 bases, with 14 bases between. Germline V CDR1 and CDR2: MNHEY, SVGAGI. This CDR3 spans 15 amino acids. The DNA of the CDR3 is TGTGCCAGCAGTTACCAAGGGGCGACTGGAGATACGCAGTATTTT. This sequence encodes CASSYQGATGDTQYF.

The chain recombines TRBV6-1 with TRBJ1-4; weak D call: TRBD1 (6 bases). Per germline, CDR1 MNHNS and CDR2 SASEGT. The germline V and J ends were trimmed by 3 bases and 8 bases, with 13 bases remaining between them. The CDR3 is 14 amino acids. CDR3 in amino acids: CASSDPGGDEKLFF. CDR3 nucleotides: TGTGCCAGCAGTGATCCGGGGGGCGACGAAAAACTGTTTTTT.

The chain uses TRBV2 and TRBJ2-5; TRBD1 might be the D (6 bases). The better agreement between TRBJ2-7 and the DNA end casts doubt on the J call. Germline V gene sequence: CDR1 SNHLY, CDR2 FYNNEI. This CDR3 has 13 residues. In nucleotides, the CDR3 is TGTGCCAGCAGTGAAGAAGGGGGAATCGAGCAGTACTTC. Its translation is CASSEEGGIEQYF.

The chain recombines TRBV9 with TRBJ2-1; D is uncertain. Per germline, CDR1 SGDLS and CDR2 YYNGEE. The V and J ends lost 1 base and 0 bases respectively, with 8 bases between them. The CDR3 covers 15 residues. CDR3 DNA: TGTGCCAGCAGCGTAATGTCTAGCTCCTACAATGAGCAGTTCTTC. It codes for CASSVMSSSYNEQFF.

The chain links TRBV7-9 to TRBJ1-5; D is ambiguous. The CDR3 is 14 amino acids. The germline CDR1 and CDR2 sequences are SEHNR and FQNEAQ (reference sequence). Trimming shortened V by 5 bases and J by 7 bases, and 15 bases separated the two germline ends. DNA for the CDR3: TGTGCCAGCAGCCAGAACTCGGGCGGGCAGCCCCAGCATTTT. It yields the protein CASSQNSGGQPQHF.

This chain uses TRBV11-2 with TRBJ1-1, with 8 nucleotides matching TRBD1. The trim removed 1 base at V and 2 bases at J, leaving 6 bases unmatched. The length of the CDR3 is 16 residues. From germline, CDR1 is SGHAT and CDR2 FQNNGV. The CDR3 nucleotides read TGTGCCAGCAGCTTAGCCCGGACAGGGTTAAACACTGAAGCTTTCTTT. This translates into CASSLARTGLNTEAFF. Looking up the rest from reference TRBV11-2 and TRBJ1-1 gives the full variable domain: EAGVAQSPRYKIIEKRQSVAFWCNPISGHATLYWYQQILGQGPKLLIQFQNNGVVDDSQLPKDRFSAERLKGVDSTLKIQPAKLEDSAVYLCASSLARTGLNTEAFFGQGTRLTVV.

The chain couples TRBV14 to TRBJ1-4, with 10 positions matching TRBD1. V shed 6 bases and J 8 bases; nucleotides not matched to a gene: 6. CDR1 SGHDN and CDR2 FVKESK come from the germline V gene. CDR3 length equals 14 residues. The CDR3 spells CASSRQGASEKLFF. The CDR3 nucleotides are TGTGCCAGCAGTCGACAGGGGGCGTCCGAAAAACTGTTTTTT.

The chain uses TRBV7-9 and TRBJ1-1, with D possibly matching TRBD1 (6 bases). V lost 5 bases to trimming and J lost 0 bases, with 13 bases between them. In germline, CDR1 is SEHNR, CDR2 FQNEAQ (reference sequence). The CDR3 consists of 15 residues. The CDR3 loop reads CASSPPGTLNTEAFF. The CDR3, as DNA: TGTGCCAGCAGCCCCCCCGGGACACTGAACACTGAAGCTTTCTTT.

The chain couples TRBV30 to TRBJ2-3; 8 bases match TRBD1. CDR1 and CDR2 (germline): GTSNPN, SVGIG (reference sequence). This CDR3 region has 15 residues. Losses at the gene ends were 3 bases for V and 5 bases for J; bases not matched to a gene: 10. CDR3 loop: CAWSPGTGVLDTQYF. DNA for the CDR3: TGTGCCTGGAGCCCCGGGACAGGTGTATTAGATACGCAGTATTTT.

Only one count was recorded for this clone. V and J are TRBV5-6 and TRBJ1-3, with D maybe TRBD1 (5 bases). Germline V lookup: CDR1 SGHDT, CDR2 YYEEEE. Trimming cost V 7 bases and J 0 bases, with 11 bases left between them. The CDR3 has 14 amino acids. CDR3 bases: TGTGCCAGCTCTTTGGGACGCTCTGGAAACACCATATATTTT. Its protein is CASSLGRSGNTIYF.

CDR3 bases: TGTGCCAGCAGCCCGCCGGGGCAAACCACCTACAATGAGCAGTTCTTC. Protein product: CASSPPGQTTYNEQFF. The chain joins TRBV11-3 to TRBJ2-1; D is perhaps TRBD1 or TRBD2 (5 bases each). The V end was cut by 5 bases, the J end by 2 bases, with 16 bases between. The length of the CDR3 is 16 residues. Germline lookup yields CDR1 SGHNT and CDR2 YENEEA. Together with reference TRBV11-3 and TRBJ2-1, the CDR3 gives the full variable domain: EAGVVQSPRYKIIEKKQPVAFWCNPISGHNTLYWYLQNLGQGPELLIRYENEEAVDDSQLPKDRFSAERLKGVDSTLKIQPAELGDSAVYLCASSPPGQTTYNEQFFGPGTRLTVL.

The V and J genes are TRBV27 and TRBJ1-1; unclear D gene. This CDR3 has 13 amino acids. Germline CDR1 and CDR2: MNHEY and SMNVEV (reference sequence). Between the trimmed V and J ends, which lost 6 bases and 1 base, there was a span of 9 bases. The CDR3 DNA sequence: TGTGCCAGCAGAACCTGGAGGAACACTGAAGCTTTCTTT. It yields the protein CASRTWRNTEAFF.

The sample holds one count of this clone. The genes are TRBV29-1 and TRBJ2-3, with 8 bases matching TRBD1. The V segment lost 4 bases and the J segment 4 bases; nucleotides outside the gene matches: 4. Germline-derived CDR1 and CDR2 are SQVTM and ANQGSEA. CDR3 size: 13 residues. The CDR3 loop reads CSVGQGWSDTQYF. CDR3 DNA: TGCAGCGTTGGACAGGGGTGGTCAGATACGCAGTATTTT.

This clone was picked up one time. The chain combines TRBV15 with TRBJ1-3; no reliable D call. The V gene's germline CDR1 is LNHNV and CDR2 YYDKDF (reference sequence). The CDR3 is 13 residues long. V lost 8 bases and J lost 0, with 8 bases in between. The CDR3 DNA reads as TGTGCCACCCGAGCCTTCTCTGGAAACACCATATATTTT. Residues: CATRAFSGNTIYF.

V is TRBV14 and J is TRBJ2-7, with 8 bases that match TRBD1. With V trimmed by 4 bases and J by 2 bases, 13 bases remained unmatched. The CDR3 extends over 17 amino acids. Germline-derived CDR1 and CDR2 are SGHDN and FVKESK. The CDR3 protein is CASSLNERTGRTYEQYF. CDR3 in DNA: TGTGCCAGCAGCCTGAACGAGAGGACAGGGAGAACCTACGAGCAGTACTTC.

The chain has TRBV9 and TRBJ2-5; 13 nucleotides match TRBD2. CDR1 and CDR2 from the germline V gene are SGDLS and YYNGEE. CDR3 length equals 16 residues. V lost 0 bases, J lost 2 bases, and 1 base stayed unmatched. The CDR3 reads CASSVGGLAGQETQYF. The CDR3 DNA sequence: TGTGCCAGCAGCGTAGGGGGACTAGCGGGGCAAGAGACCCAGTACTTC.

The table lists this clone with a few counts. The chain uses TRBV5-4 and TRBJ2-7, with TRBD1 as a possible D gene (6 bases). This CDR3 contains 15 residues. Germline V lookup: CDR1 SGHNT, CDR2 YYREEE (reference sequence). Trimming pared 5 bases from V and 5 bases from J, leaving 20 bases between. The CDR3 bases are TGTGCCAGCAGTTCTGGGGGCCCCCTGACCGACGAGCAGTACTTC. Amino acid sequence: CASSSGGPLTDEQYF.

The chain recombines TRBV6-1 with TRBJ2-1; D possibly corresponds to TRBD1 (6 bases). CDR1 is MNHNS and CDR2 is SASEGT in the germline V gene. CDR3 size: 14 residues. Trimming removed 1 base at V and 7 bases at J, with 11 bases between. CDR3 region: CASSEDRVSNEQFF. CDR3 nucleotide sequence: TGTGCCAGCAGTGAAGACAGGGTTTCAAATGAGCAGTTCTTC.

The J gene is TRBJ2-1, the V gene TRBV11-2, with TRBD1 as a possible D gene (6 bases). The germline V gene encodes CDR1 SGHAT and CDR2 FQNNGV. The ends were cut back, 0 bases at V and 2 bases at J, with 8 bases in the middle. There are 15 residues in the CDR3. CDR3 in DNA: TGTGCCAGCAGCTTAGACAGGGGACCCTACAATGAGCAGTTCTTC. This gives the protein CASSLDRGPYNEQFF.

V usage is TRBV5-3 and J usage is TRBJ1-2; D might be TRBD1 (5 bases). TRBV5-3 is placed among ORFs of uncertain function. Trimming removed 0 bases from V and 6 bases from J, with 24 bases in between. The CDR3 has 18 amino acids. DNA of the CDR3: TGTGCCAGAAGCTTGGCAGGGCCGATCTCCTCCCCTGATCATGGCTACACCTTC. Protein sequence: CARSLAGPISSPDHGYTF.

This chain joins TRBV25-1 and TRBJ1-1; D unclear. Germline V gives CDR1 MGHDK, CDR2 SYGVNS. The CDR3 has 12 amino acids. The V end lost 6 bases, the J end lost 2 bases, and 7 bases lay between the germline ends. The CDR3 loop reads CASRGGNTEAFF. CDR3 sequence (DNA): TGTGCCAGCAGGGGAGGAAACACTGAAGCTTTCTTT.

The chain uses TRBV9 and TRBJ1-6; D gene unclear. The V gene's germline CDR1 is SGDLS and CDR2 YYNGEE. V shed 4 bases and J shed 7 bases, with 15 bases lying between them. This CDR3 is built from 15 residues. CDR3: CASSTQTNLNSPLHF. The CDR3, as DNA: TGTGCCAGCAGCACACAAACAAACCTCAATTCACCCCTCCACTTT.

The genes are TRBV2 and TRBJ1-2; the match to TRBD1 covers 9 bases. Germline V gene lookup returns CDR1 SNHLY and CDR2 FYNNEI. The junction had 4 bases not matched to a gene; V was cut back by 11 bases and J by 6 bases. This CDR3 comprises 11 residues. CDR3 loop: CAGRTGDGYTF. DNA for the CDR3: TGTGCCGGGAGGACAGGGGATGGCTACACCTTC.

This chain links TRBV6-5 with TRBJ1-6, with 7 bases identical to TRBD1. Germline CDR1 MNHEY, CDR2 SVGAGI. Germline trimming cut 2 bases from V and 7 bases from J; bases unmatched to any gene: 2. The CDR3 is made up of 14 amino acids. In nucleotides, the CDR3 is TGTGCCAGCAGTTACGGGACAGAGAATTCACCCCTCCACTTT. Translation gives CASSYGTENSPLHF.

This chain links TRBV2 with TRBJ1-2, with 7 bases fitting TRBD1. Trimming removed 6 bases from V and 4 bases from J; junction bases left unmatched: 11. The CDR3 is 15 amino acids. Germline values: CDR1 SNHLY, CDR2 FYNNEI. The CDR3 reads CASRLQGSASYGYTF. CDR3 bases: TGTGCCAGCAGGTTACAGGGGAGCGCGAGCTATGGCTACACCTTC.

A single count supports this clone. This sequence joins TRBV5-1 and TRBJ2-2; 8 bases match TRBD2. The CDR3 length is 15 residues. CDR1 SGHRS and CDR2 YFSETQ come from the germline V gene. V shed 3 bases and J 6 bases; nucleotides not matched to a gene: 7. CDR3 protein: CASSSIGGAAGELFF. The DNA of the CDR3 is TGCGCCAGCAGCTCGATCGGGGGGGCCGCCGGGGAGCTGTTTTTT. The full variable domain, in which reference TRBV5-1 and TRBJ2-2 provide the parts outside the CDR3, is KAGVTQTPRYLIKTRGQQVTLSCSPISGHRSVSWYQQTPGQGLQFLFEYFSETQRNKGNFPGRFSGRQFSNSRSEMNVSTLELGDSALYLCASSSIGGAAGELFFGEGSRLTVL.

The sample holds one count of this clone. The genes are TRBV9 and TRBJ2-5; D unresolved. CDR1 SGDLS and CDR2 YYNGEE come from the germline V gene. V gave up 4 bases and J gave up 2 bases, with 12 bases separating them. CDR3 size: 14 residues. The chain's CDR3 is CASSPEPTQETQYF. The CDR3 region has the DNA TGTGCCAGCAGCCCAGAGCCCACGCAAGAGACCCAGTACTTC.